This TCR beta chain was retrieved from a study of blood T cell repertoires in COVID-19. Study in general: Donors in the United States, Italy and Spain gave samples during acute or convalescent COVID-19. The cDNA or gDNA used as material had been derived from T cells, B-cell-depleted T cells, or PBMCs.

The Seattle patients, enrolled during active infection, were followed longitudinally. Trimming at V came to 0 bases and at J to 5 bases, leaving 6 bases not matched to a gene. Germline CDR1 reads KGHDR; CDR2 reads SFDVKD. CDR3 size: 16 residues. Original analysis: For nucleated cells, counts were estimated from reference gene primer amplification. Data came from immunoSEQ multiplex PCR; TCRdb stores just in-frame clones and leaves some out. V and J calls and clone size follow that table, whereas D and trimming were derived from the DNA. In the table there are 80,000 or so clones, 80% to 90% of which are singletons.

This clonotype was sampled from a man in his sixties with COVID-19, enrolled during active disease. The sequencing input was peripheral blood. V is TRBV24-1 and J is TRBJ2-5, with 9 bases identical to TRBD1. The DNA for the CDR3 is TGTGCCACCAGTGATTTGCAAAACAGGGGGCGTGAGACCCAGTACTTC. This translates into CATSDLQNRGRETQYF.